Listed below are T cell receptor beta chains from one sample, sequenced in a study of T cells in Graves' hyperthyroidism and ophthalmopathy. Using its own MiXCR run on the multiplex PCR reads, TCRdb lists one record per CDR3 protein. This table has 500,000 to 600,000 distinct CDR3 sequences, approximately 49% appearing once. Source material: peripheral blood or thyroid tissue (not recorded which). The receptors stem from an adult woman with Graves' disease, either hyperthyroidism or ophthalmopathy (not recorded which). CDR3s include the opening cysteine and the closing phenylalanine or tryptophan. Each record gives: CDR3 length, J gene, V gene, clone size, D gene, CDR3 DNA, CDR3 protein. The D gene is left open where the match is weak. Clone sizes are given selectively: once, few, many, or a class where the clone is expanded.

>16|TRBJ1-1|TRBV20-1|NA|NA
TGCAGTGCTAGAGAAGGAGTGGGCAGGACGAACACTGAAGCTTTCTTT
CSAREGVGRTNTEAFF
>15|TRBJ2-7|TRBV7-9|many|TRBD1
TGTGCCAGCAGCTTATTGGGACAGGGGACCTACGAGCAGTACTTC
CASSLLGQGTYEQYF
>13|TRBJ1-2|TRBV2|once|TRBD1
TGTGCCAGCATTGGGACAGGGGGCAGTGGCTACACCTTC
CASIGTGGSGYTF
>14|TRBJ1-6|TRBV7-6|NA|NA
TGTGCCAGCAGCTTAGGGCTCCTCGGATCACCCCTCCACTTT
CASSLGLLGSPLHF
>15|TRBJ1-5|TRBV19|NA|TRBD1
TGTGCCAGTAGTACTCGGACAGGGGAAGGGCAGCCCCAGCATTTT
CASSTRTGEGQPQHF
>15|TRBJ2-5|TRBV7-2|NA|TRBD2
TGTGCCAGCAGCCCGCCCCCTAGCGGGAAAGAGACCCAGTACTTC
CASSPPPSGKETQYF
>19|TRBJ2-5|TRBV7-8|once|TRBD2
TGTGCCAGCAGCTTATTCCCCCTAGCGGGAGTGGGGGGCGAGGAGACCCAGTACTTC
CASSLFPLAGVGGEETQYF
>14|TRBJ1-2|TRBV6-5|many|NA
TGTGCCAGCAGCCAAGCCTTGACGGGCTATGGCTACACCTTC
CASSQALTGYGYTF
>18|TRBJ1-5|TRBV13|NA|TRBD1
TGTGCCAGCAGTTCCTCTGGGGGCAGGGGGCGAGGCAATCAGCCCCAGCATTTT
CASSSSGGRGRGNQPQHF
>17|TRBJ2-5|TRBV19|many|TRBD1
TGTGCCAGTAGTTCAGCCGGGACAGGGCGGCTCCAAGAGACCCAGTACTTC
CASSSAGTGRLQETQYF